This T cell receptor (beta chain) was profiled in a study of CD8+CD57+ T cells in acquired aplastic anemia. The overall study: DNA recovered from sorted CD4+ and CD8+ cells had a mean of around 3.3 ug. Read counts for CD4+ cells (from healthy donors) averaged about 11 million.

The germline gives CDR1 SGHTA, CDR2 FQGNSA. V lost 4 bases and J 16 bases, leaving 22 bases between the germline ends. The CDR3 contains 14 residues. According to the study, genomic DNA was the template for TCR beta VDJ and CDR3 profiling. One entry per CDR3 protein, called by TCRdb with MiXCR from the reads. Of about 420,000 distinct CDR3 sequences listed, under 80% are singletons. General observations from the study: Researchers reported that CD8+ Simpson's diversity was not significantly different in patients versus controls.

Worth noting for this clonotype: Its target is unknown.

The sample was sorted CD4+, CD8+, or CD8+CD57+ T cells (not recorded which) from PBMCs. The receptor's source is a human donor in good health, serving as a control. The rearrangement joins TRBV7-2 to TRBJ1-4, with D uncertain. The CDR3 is CASSSGRGTDTQFF. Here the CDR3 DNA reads TGTGCCAGCAGCTCCGGACGGGGTACAGATACGCAGTTTTTT.